This T cell receptor (beta chain) was found in a study of blood T cell repertoires in COVID-19. At the level of the study: There were acute and convalescent COVID-19 samples, and they came from the United States, Italy and Spain.

This CDR3 is built from 16 residues. Trimming took 3 bases from V and 4 from J, leaving 16 bases between them. Germline lookup yields CDR1 KGHSH and CDR2 LQKENI. The participants were between roughly 18 and 100 years old and came from 24 US areas. Recovery among Cohort 3 donors was established by two negative PCRs, clearance, or symptom resolution. The data were produced by immunoSEQ multiplex PCR, yet TCRdb's version contains in-frame clones alone and is incomplete. The data show about 200,000 clones, with approximately 84% seen just once and about 15% held by the top ten. This TCR came from a man aged 40-49 years who had recovered from COVID-19. The rearrangement joins TRBV18 to TRBJ1-3; no clear D. Sequenced input: PBMCs or T cells enriched from blood (not recorded which). The CDR3: CASSPPGSREGNTIYF. CDR3 nucleotides: TGTGCCAGCTCACCCCCCGGCTCCCGGGAGGGAAACACCATATATTTT.